Listed here is a single TCR beta chain. Its antigen is unidentified. The germline V gene has CDR1 SGHTA and CDR2 FQGTGA. The CDR3 is 13 residues long. This record belongs to a study of CD8+CD57+ T cells in acquired aplastic anemia. Study background: The study obtained an average of approximately 3 ug of DNA from sorted CD4+ and CD8+ cells.

Genomic DNA served as template for TCR beta VDJ and CDR3 profiling. TCRdb called the reads again in MiXCR, with one record for every CDR3 protein. The sample has 250,000 to 300,000 distinct CDR3 sequences; 55% to 65% are singletons. Study conclusions and caveats: Shared by patients and controls, 25 to 30 CD8+ CDR3s were abundant in patients. Levels of CD8+ Simpson's diversity were not significantly distinct in patients versus controls.

The chain is built from TRBV7-3 and TRBJ2-1; the D gene is possibly TRBD2 (5 bases). The J call could be wrong; TRBJ2-5 is a better fit for the DNA end. The sample taken for sequencing was sorted CD4+, CD8+, or CD8+CD57+ T cells (not recorded which) from PBMCs. The receptor was isolated from a human donor with severe aplastic anemia or a healthy control (not recorded which). This CDR3 reads CASSLGGCETQYF. The DNA of the CDR3 is TGTGCCAGCAGCTTAGGCGGGTGCGAGACCCAGTACTTC.